Shown below are 17 T cell receptor beta chains from a single sample sequenced in a study of T cell responses to AZD1222 COVID-19 vaccine. The repertoire was sequenced with immunoSEQ multiplex PCR; TCRdb's copy has only in-frame clones and lacks some. Found here are some 170,000 clones, 94% of them singletons; the top ten hold roughly 5.5%. Sequencing was performed on peripheral blood, taken 28 days after the second AZD1222 dose. The source is an adult who received the AZD1222 COVID-19 vaccine.

This clone was seen just once. In DNA, the CDR3 is TGCGCCAGCAGCCAACAGGAATCCGGGGGGAATTCACCCCTCCACTTT. This codes for CASSQQESGGNSPLHF. V and J are TRBV4-1 and TRBJ1-6, with TRBD1 as a possible D gene (5 bases). CDR3 size: 16 residues. From germline, CDR1 is MGHRA and CDR2 YSYEKL. The V end was cut by 2 bases, the J end by 7 bases, with 15 bases between.

V is TRBV14 and J is TRBJ2-2; 9 bases are a match to TRBD2. The V gene end was trimmed by 0 bases and the J gene end by 4 bases; junction bases not matched to a gene: 6. Germline V lookup: CDR1 SGHDN, CDR2 FVKESK. The CDR3 is 17 residues long. The CDR3 region is CASSQEFGLASTGELFF. DNA of the CDR3: TGTGCCAGCAGCCAAGAATTCGGACTAGCGTCCACCGGGGAGCTGTTTTTT.

This chain connects TRBV5-1 to TRBJ1-1; TRBD1 matches 7 bases. Trimming cost V 4 bases and J 0 bases; bases outside gene matches: 9. Germline CDR1 reads SGHRS; CDR2 reads YFSETQ. The CDR3 extends over 16 amino acids. CDR3: CASSLAGTAMNTEAFF. The CDR3 bases are TGCGCCAGCAGCCTAGCCGGGACAGCTATGAACACTGAAGCTTTCTTT.

V is TRBV4-1 and J is TRBJ2-1; D remains unclear. The V end lost 0 bases, the J end lost 8 bases, and 17 bases lay between the germline ends. Germline CDR1 is MGHRA and CDR2 is YSYEKL. The CDR3 covers 16 residues. CDR3 protein: CASSQDRLSSSDEQFF. CDR3 nucleotide sequence: TGCGCCAGCAGCCAAGATAGGTTGAGTAGCTCCGATGAGCAGTTCTTC.

The chain couples TRBV5-1 to TRBJ2-5; D is unresolved. V lost 5 bases and J 1 base, leaving 9 bases between the germline ends. Germline V gene data show CDR1 as SGHRS and CDR2 as YFSETQ. This CDR3 region has 13 residues. The CDR3 coding sequence is TGCGCCAGCAGAATCGTAGGCCAAGAGACCCAGTACTTC. Translated, it gives CASRIVGQETQYF.

CDR3 sequence reads: CASGKSGRRETQYF. The CDR3 DNA follows: TGTGCCAGTGGCAAAAGCGGGAGACGGGAGACCCAGTACTTC. The rearrangement uses TRBV19 and TRBJ2-5; 8 bases line up with TRBD2. V lost 8 bases, J lost 5 bases, and 10 bases stayed unmatched. Germline CDR1 LNHDA, CDR2 SQIVND (reference sequence). CDR3 length: 14 amino acids.

J is TRBJ2-1 and V is TRBV18; the match to TRBD2 covers 7 bases. V was clipped by 4 bases and J by 6 bases; unmatched bases: 9. The CDR3 runs 15 residues. Germline V gives CDR1 KGHSH, CDR2 LQKENI. CDR3 DNA sequence: TGTGCCAGCTCACGAGAACTAGCGCCCGGCAATGAGCAGTTCTTC. Its protein is CASSRELAPGNEQFF.

The chain links TRBV30 to TRBJ2-5; 7 positions match TRBD2. V was pared by 0 bases and J by 5 bases, with 3 bases of the junction left unmatched. The V gene's germline CDR1 is GTSNPN and CDR2 SVGIG (reference sequence). This CDR3 region has 13 residues. The CDR3 coding sequence is TGTGCCTGGAGTGTATTGGGGGGGGAGACCCAGTACTTC. Its translation: CAWSVLGGETQYF.

The rearrangement uses TRBV27 and TRBJ2-7; 8 positions match TRBD2. The V and J ends lost 5 bases and 2 bases, in that order; junction bases with no gene match: 5. The CDR3 spans 14 residues. CDR1 is MNHEY, CDR2 SMNVEV, per germline (reference sequence). The CDR3 loop reads CASSPIAGPYEQYF. CDR3 coding DNA: TGTGCCAGCAGTCCAATAGCGGGACCCTACGAGCAGTACTTC.

V is TRBV10-3 and J is TRBJ1-5; TRBD1 aligns across 10 bases. V lost 4 bases and J lost 7; bases outside the gene matches: 10. There are 16 residues in the CDR3. Germline V lookup: CDR1 ENHRY, CDR2 SYGVKD. CDR3 coding DNA: TGTGCCATCAGTGTCCCCAGACAGGGGGCAGAGCAGCCCCAGCATTTT. This sequence encodes CAISVPRQGAEQPQHF.

The chain carries TRBV29-1 and TRBJ1-1; D unresolved. Germline values: CDR1 SQVTM, CDR2 ANQGSEA. Trimming removed 2 bases from V and 10 bases from J, with 11 bases in between. The length of the CDR3 is 11 residues. The CDR3 loop is CSVERQLGAFF. For the CDR3, the DNA is TGCAGCGTTGAAAGACAATTAGGAGCTTTCTTT.

Here the CDR3 DNA reads TGTGCCACCAGCAGAGATTGGGAGGGTGCTGGGGCCAACGTCCTGACTTTC. Translated, it gives CATSRDWEGAGANVLTF. The genes are TRBV15 and TRBJ2-6; 7 bases fit TRBD2. The CDR3 spans 17 residues. J lost 2 bases, V lost 0 bases, and 4 bases had no gene match. Germline assignment: CDR1 LNHNV and CDR2 YYDKDF (reference sequence).

The V gene is TRBV27, the J gene TRBJ1-1; the D gene is possibly TRBD1 (6 bases). This CDR3 comprises 14 residues. Germline assignment: CDR1 MNHEY and CDR2 SMNVEV (reference sequence). With 3 bases removed from V and 7 bases from J, the gap between germline ends came to 15 bases. CDR3 sequence reads: CASSLRGGQLEAFF. Written as DNA, the CDR3 is TGTGCCAGCAGTTTGCGCGGGGGGCAGCTTGAAGCTTTCTTT.

This clone was seen only once. The V and J genes are TRBV5-1 and TRBJ2-5, with unresolved D. Germline V CDR1 and CDR2: SGHRS, YFSETQ. Trimming removed 0 bases from V and 6 bases from J, with 9 bases in between. This CDR3 spans 13 amino acids. The CDR3 coding sequence is TGCGCCAGCAGCTTGGCATCTCTAAAGACCCAGTACTTC. This codes for CASSLASLKTQYF.

This clone was recorded once. The CDR3 is CASSLLLGLDRENTEAFF. In nucleotides, the CDR3 is TGTGCCAGCAGTCTCTTATTGGGATTGGACAGGGAGAACACTGAAGCTTTCTTT. The chain uses TRBV28 and TRBJ1-1; 8 bases line up with TRBD1. The trim removed 5 bases at V and 1 base at J, leaving 15 bases unmatched. Per the germline V gene, CDR1 is MDHEN and CDR2 is SYDVKM. The CDR3 sequence is 18 residues long.

V is TRBV13 and J is TRBJ2-3; no reliable D call. Germline V lookup: CDR1 PRHDT, CDR2 FYEKMQ (reference sequence). The CDR3 runs 18 residues. Deletions cut 2 bases from V and 2 bases from J, with 20 bases between. The CDR3 DNA sequence: TGTGCCAGCAGCTTAAGTTTTGCCGTAGGCACCTCCACAGATACGCAGTATTTT. It yields the protein CASSLSFAVGTSTDTQYF.

The chain carries TRBV28 and TRBJ1-4, with a weak D call TRBD1 (6 bases). V was cut by 4 bases and J by 8 bases, with 14 bases left in between. The CDR3 consists of 14 residues. Looked up from germline, CDR1 is MDHEN and CDR2 is SYDVKM. In DNA form, the CDR3 reads TGTGCCAGCAGTTCCGGGACACAGGACGAAAAACTGTTTTTT. Amino acids: CASSSGTQDEKLFF.